Shown below are 26 T cell receptor beta chains from a single sample sequenced in a study of T cells expressing NK-cell markers. After re-calling the 5' RACE reads, TCRdb lists one entry per CDR3 protein, DNA absent. The specimen's table records roughly 420,000 distinct CDR3 sequences. Sequencing was performed on blood T cells: a sorted CD56 or NKG2C T cell subset, CD4+ or CD8+ T cells, or bulk PBMC T cells (not recorded which). The source of these receptors is a woman aged 18-69 years in good health.

The rearrangement joins TRBV5-1 to TRBJ1-1; TCRdb's D gene call, TRBD1, goes unchecked for lack of DNA. Germline V gives CDR1 SGHRS, CDR2 YFSETQ. This CDR3 has 15 amino acids. The CDR3 sequence is CASRSMTGATTEAFF.

The rearrangement links TRBV5-1 to TRBJ1-5; TCRdb selects TRBD1, and the lack of DNA leaves this call unchecked. In germline, CDR1 is SGHRS, CDR2 YFSETQ. This CDR3 is 15 amino acids long. The CDR3 region is CASSLDGIKHEPQHF.

The chain is built from TRBV21-1 and TRBJ1-5; TCRdb outputs TRBD1, but without DNA this stays unchecked. TRBV21-1 is assigned pseudogene status. The CDR3 is 16 residues long. This CDR3 is CASSHRGALGNQPQHF.

CDR3 loop: CASSVSGARNTDTQYF. The chain uses TRBV9 and TRBJ2-3; with no DNA, the TCRdb D assignment of TRBD1 cannot be verified. CDR3 length: 16 residues. Germline-derived CDR1 and CDR2 are SGDLS and YYNGEE. Using reference TRBV9 and TRBJ2-3 for the parts outside the CDR3, the full variable domain is DSGVTQTPKHLITATGQRVTLRCSPRSGDLSVYWYQQSLDQGLQFLIQYYNGEERAKGNILERFSAQQFPDLHSELNLSSLELGDSALYFCASSVSGARNTDTQYFGPGTRLTVL.

The chain links TRBV10-3 to TRBJ1-1. The germline V gene encodes CDR1 ENHRY and CDR2 SYGVKD. The CDR3 covers 13 residues. This CDR3 reads CAISALGETEAFF.

This chain connects TRBV29-1 to TRBJ1-1; TCRdb's D call of TRBD1 is untestable without DNA. Germline V gene lookup returns CDR1 SQVTM and CDR2 ANQGSEA. This CDR3 spans 13 amino acids. The chain's CDR3 is CSHQGGTDTEAFF.

V is TRBV5-6 and J is TRBJ2-1; TCRdb's assignment of TRBD1 cannot be checked, as there is no DNA. Germline V lookup: CDR1 SGHDT, CDR2 YYEEEE. This CDR3 contains 14 residues. The CDR3 sequence is CASHRGVTYNEQFF.

The V gene is TRBV5-4, the J gene TRBJ2-2; the D call from TCRdb, TRBD1, cannot be confirmed without DNA. Germline CDR1 SGHNT, CDR2 YYREEE (reference sequence). This CDR3 has 15 residues. The CDR3: CASSWDRGRSGELFF.

The chain joins TRBV12-3 or TRBV12-4 to TRBJ2-5; TCRdb calls TRBD2, which cannot be checked without DNA. This CDR3 has 15 residues. The CDR3 is CASSPGTTVQETQYF.

The J gene is TRBJ1-5, the V gene TRBV19; no DNA is available, so the TRBD1 call from TCRdb remains unchecked. Germline V gives CDR1 LNHDA, CDR2 SQIVND (reference sequence). CDR3 length equals 12 residues. The CDR3: CASTTGLQPQHF.

This chain joins TRBV6-1 and TRBJ1-1. The CDR3 is 13 amino acids. Germline-derived CDR1 and CDR2 are MNHNS and SASEGT. CDR3 protein: CASRSDLNTEAFF.

CDR3 residues: CASSALQGTANEKLFF. The chain joins TRBV5-1 to TRBJ1-4; TCRdb gives TRBD1 as the D gene, but with no DNA this cannot be confirmed. The CDR3 consists of 16 residues. Germline CDR1 is SGHRS and CDR2 is YFSETQ.

V usage is TRBV12-3 or TRBV12-4 and J usage is TRBJ1-1; TCRdb reports TRBD1, a call that lacks DNA to check it against. The CDR3 is 16 residues long. CDR3 amino acids: CASSFPLTGANTEAFF.

This rearrangement joins TRBV7-3 to TRBJ2-3. Germline V lookup: CDR1 SGHTA, CDR2 FQGTGA. CDR3 length: 13 amino acids. CDR3 region: CASSSFGADTQYF.

This chain links TRBV21-1 with TRBJ1-5; TCRdb picks TRBD1, but there is no DNA to check that call. TRBV21-1 is designated a pseudogene. The CDR3 length is 15 residues. CDR3 region: CASTYRGSSNQPQHF.

The CDR3 here is CASSQVSSGPSAYEQYF. The chain carries TRBV3-1 and TRBJ2-7; TCRdb selects TRBD2, and the lack of DNA leaves this call unchecked. This CDR3 is built from 17 residues. Germline V gene lookup returns CDR1 LGHDT and CDR2 YNNKEL (reference sequence).

This chain connects TRBV12-3 or TRBV12-4 to TRBJ1-4; TCRdb lists TRBD1, though no DNA is available to test this call. The CDR3 is 13 residues long. CDR3: CASSHQGGEKLFF.

The rearrangement joins TRBV6-2 or TRBV6-3 to TRBJ2-5; TCRdb returns TRBD2, unconfirmable since there is no DNA. The V gene's germline CDR1 is MNHEY and CDR2 SVGEGT. The CDR3 covers 18 residues. The CDR3 sequence: CASSYSGTGLAGSETQYF.

The V call is TRBV2, the J call TRBJ2-3; no DNA is available, so the TRBD1 call from TCRdb remains unchecked. The CDR3 extends over 12 amino acids. Germline CDR1 is SNHLY and CDR2 is FYNNEI. The CDR3 loop reads CASSGGPDTQYF.

The chain combines TRBV18 with TRBJ2-2. Germline V gene sequence: CDR1 KGHSH, CDR2 LQKENI. This CDR3 is built from 14 residues. The CDR3 here is CASSPPVALGELFF.

V gene TRBV7-2 combines with J gene TRBJ2-3. The germline V gene encodes CDR1 SGHTA and CDR2 FQGNSA. The CDR3 consists of 15 residues. CDR3 loop: CASSLVTGYTDTQYF.

The chain joins TRBV5-6 to TRBJ1-5; the TCRdb D gene call, TRBD1, has no DNA to confirm it. Germline CDR1 is SGHDT and CDR2 is YYEEEE. The length of the CDR3 is 15 residues. CDR3: CASSFRDRRNQPQHF.

The CDR3 sequence: CASSVEGSGSPLHF. This chain joins TRBV9 and TRBJ1-6. The CDR3 sequence is 14 residues long. Germline V CDR1 and CDR2: SGDLS, YYNGEE. Supplemented by reference TRBV9 and TRBJ1-6, the full variable domain reads DSGVTQTPKHLITATGQRVTLRCSPRSGDLSVYWYQQSLDQGLQFLIQYYNGEERAKGNILERFSAQQFPDLHSELNLSSLELGDSALYFCASSVEGSGSPLHFGNGTRLTVT.

CDR3 loop: CAWRQLALRGGEQFF. This sequence joins TRBV30 and TRBJ2-1; there is no DNA to check the TCRdb D call of TRBD2. This CDR3 spans 15 amino acids. CDR1 and CDR2 from the germline V gene are GTSNPN and SVGIG (reference sequence).

The chain combines TRBV12-3 or TRBV12-4 with TRBJ2-5; checking the TCRdb D call of TRBD2 is not possible without DNA. CDR3 length equals 15 residues. CDR3 region: CASRRLAGGQETQYF.

This chain uses TRBV2 with TRBJ2-1; without DNA, the TCRdb call of TRBD2 cannot be checked. The CDR3 spans 14 residues. The germline gives CDR1 SNHLY, CDR2 FYNNEI. CDR3 loop: CASSGSGGYNEQFF.